The 21 T cell receptor beta chains below come from one sample, sequenced in a study of T cells in Graves' hyperthyroidism and ophthalmopathy (dated by TCRdb to between 2018 and 2021). Receptor amplification or capture employed multiplex PCR. The reads were generated on an Illumina HiSeq 2000. The TCR beta CDR3 regions were amplified from RNA transcripts. The TCR CDR3 was subjected to a first round of RT-PCR using the HTBI primer set and the Qiagen OneStep RT-PCR kit. TCRdb trimmed the raw reads at Q25, called clones with MiXCR and kept productive beta chains. Rows with a matching CDR3 protein are joined into one entry that keeps the most common DNA and genes. This sample is represented by around 500,000 distinct CDR3 sequences; approximately 23% of them were singletons. Together, the top ten hold under 55% of the sample. Sequenced material: blood. The receptor set was obtained from a woman in her sixties or seventies with Graves' ophthalmopathy.

There are a few counts of this clonotype. This rearrangement joins TRBV7-9 to TRBJ1-1; D perhaps matches TRBD1 (5 bases). In germline, CDR1 is SEHNR, CDR2 FQNEAQ (reference sequence). The CDR3 runs to 15 residues. V was clipped by 5 bases and J by 5 bases, with 18 bases between them. DNA for the CDR3: TGTGCCAGCAGCCGTAGTGGTGGTTGGGGGACTGAAGCTTTCTTT. This encodes CASSRSGGWGTEAFF.

Ten or more counts support this clonotype. The rearrangement joins TRBV3-1 to TRBJ2-1; 12 bases are a match to TRBD2. The V and J ends lost 4 bases and 6 bases, in that order; junction bases with no gene match: 1. The germline V gene encodes CDR1 LGHDT and CDR2 YNNKEL (reference sequence). The CDR3 spans 14 residues. CDR3 protein: CASSRTSGINEQFF. CDR3 in DNA: TGTGCCAGCAGCCGGACTAGCGGGATCAATGAGCAGTTCTTC.

This clonotype was detected a few times. This chain connects TRBV30 to TRBJ2-7, with 9 positions matching TRBD1. The V gene's germline CDR1 is GTSNPN and CDR2 SVGIG (reference sequence). V lost 7 bases to trimming and J lost 5 bases; unmatched junction nucleotides: 6. The CDR3 contains 12 residues. CDR3 sequence: CASGQGHHEQYF. The DNA of the CDR3 is TGTGCCTCCGGACAGGGGCATCACGAGCAGTACTTC.

The chain links TRBV14 to TRBJ2-3; TRBD2 agrees at 9 bases. The CDR3 has 16 amino acids. CDR1 SGHDN and CDR2 FVKESK come from the germline V gene. Trimming removed 1 base from V and 2 bases from J; junction bases left unmatched: 4. CDR3 amino acids: CASSQGSSGATDTQYF. CDR3 sequence (DNA): TGTGCCAGCAGCCAAGGTTCTAGCGGGGCCACAGATACGCAGTATTTT. Supplemented by reference TRBV14 and TRBJ2-3, the full variable domain reads EAGVTQFPSHSVIEKGQTVTLRCDPISGHDNLYWYRRVMGKEIKFLLHFVKESKQDESGMPNNRFLAERTGGTYSTLKVQPAELEDSGVYFCASSQGSSGATDTQYFGPGTRLTVL.

In this sample, this clonotype turned up many times. The CDR3 spells CASSPEASGNTIYF. CDR3 bases: TGTGCCAGCTCACCGGAGGCCTCTGGAAACACCATATATTTT. This chain connects TRBV18 to TRBJ1-3; D uncertain. V lost 3 bases and J lost 0, with 6 bases in between. This CDR3 is 14 amino acids long. Germline lookup yields CDR1 KGHSH and CDR2 LQKENI. The full variable domain, completed using reference TRBV18 and TRBJ1-3, is NAGVMQNPRHLVRRRGQEARLRCSPMKGHSHVYWYRQLPEEGLKFMVYLQKENIIDESGMPKERFSAEFPKEGPSILRIQQVVRGDSAAYFCASSPEASGNTIYFGEGSWLTVV.

The rearrangement uses TRBV7-9 and TRBJ1-1, with TRBD1 identical over 7 bases. Unmatched junction bases numbered 7, after V lost 5 bases and J lost 1 base. Per the germline V gene, CDR1 is SEHNR and CDR2 is FQNEAQ (reference sequence). The CDR3 is made up of 15 amino acids. The CDR3, as DNA: TGTGCCAGCAGCCCACGGGACAGACCGAACACTGAAGCTTTCTTT. It is translated as CASSPRDRPNTEAFF.

This sequence joins TRBV11-2 and TRBJ2-7; 7 nucleotides agree with TRBD1. The V and J ends lost 5 bases and 2 bases, in that order; junction bases with no gene match: 9. CDR1 is SGHAT and CDR2 is FQNNGV in the germline V gene. The CDR3 has 15 amino acids. Here the CDR3 reads CASSPRVDRAYEQYF. CDR3 nucleotides: TGTGCCAGCAGCCCTAGGGTAGACAGGGCCTACGAGCAGTACTTC. Supplemented by reference TRBV11-2 and TRBJ2-7, the full variable domain reads EAGVAQSPRYKIIEKRQSVAFWCNPISGHATLYWYQQILGQGPKLLIQFQNNGVVDDSQLPKDRFSAERLKGVDSTLKIQPAKLEDSAVYLCASSPRVDRAYEQYFGPGTRLTVT.

As concerns this clonotype: A single base separates this from a much larger clone, so it may be a read error. The V call is TRBV7-9, the J call TRBJ2-1; tentative D call: TRBD1 (6 bases). TRBJ2-7 explains the end of the DNA better; the J call may be wrong. The CDR3 is 14 amino acids. Germline loops: CDR1 SEHNR, CDR2 FQNEAQ (reference sequence). The CDR3 DNA follows: TGTGCCAGCAGCTTAAGGGACGGGGACAATGAGCAGTACTTC. Translating gives CASSLRDGDNEQYF.

There are a few counts of this clonotype. The CDR3 coding sequence is TGTGCCAGCAGTTATACTTATGGAAATGAGCAGTTCTTC. As protein: CASSYTYGNEQFF. The chain carries TRBV6-5 and TRBJ2-1; D not resolved. Germline CDR1 MNHEY, CDR2 SVGAGI. V was shortened by 3 bases and J by 7 bases, with 10 bases between the two germline ends. The CDR3 spans 13 residues.

The rearrangement joins TRBV19 to TRBJ1-2; D remains ambiguous. This CDR3 has 16 amino acids. The V end was cut by 3 bases, the J end by 0 bases, with 14 bases between. The germline V gene has CDR1 LNHDA and CDR2 SQIVND (reference sequence). The CDR3 here is CASSISRGAPNYGYTF. CDR3 sequence (DNA): TGTGCCAGTAGTATTTCACGGGGAGCTCCTAACTATGGCTACACCTTC.

V is TRBV12-3 or TRBV12-4 and J is TRBJ2-5, with D perhaps TRBD2 (5 bases). V dropped 6 bases and J dropped 6 bases, with 11 bases sitting between them. This CDR3 has 12 residues. The chain's CDR3 is CASSGLGKTQYF. CDR3 nucleotide sequence: TGTGCCAGCAGCGGACTGGGGAAGACCCAGTACTTC.

This clonotype was found many times. The rearrangement uses TRBV20-1 and TRBJ2-4, with 10 positions matching TRBD1. Looked up from germline, CDR1 is DFQATT and CDR2 is SNEGSKA (reference sequence). This CDR3 is 16 amino acids long. Trimming removed 3 bases from V and 9 bases from J; junction bases left unmatched: 14. The CDR3 DNA follows: TGCAGTGCTAGCGGGGACAGGGGCCTCGGGGGGAGCATTCAGTACTTC. Its protein product is CSASGDRGLGGSIQYF.

This clonotype was detected only a few times. Here the CDR3 DNA reads TGTGCCAGCAGTTCTCGTCTCACTAGCGGGAGGGACAATGAGCAGTTCTTC. Encoded protein: CASSSRLTSGRDNEQFF. The chain has TRBV6-5 and TRBJ2-1, with 13 bases aligning to TRBD2. The germline V gene has CDR1 MNHEY and CDR2 SVGAGI. The CDR3 extends over 17 amino acids. V shed 4 bases, J shed 5 bases, and the junction held 8 bases outside the gene matches.

V usage is TRBV4-1 and J usage is TRBJ2-2; perhaps TRBD1 as D (6 bases). The CDR3 has 15 residues. V was shortened by 4 bases and J by 2 bases, with 11 bases between the two germline ends. CDR1 is MGHRA and CDR2 is YSYEKL in the germline V gene. CDR3 residues: CASSRGQKNTGELFF. The CDR3 region has the DNA TGCGCCAGCAGCCGCGGACAGAAAAACACCGGGGAGCTGTTTTTT.

This sequence joins TRBV28 and TRBJ2-4; possible D gene TRBD1, 6 bases. V was pared by 7 bases and J by 3 bases, with 19 bases between. The germline V gene encodes CDR1 MDHEN and CDR2 SYDVKM. There are 16 residues in the CDR3. The CDR3 region has the DNA TGTGCCAGCACCCCTCCCAGGGGCCAGGGCAAAAACATTCAGTACTTC. Amino acids: CASTPPRGQGKNIQYF.

The chain couples TRBV6-1 to TRBJ2-1; D may be TRBD2 (5 bases). Deletions cut 5 bases from V and 2 bases from J, with 16 bases between. Germline V CDR1 and CDR2: MNHNS, SASEGT. This CDR3 is built from 16 residues. The CDR3 DNA sequence: TGTGCCAGCAGTCCGCCACTAGGAACAACCTACAATGAGCAGTTCTTC. It specifies CASSPPLGTTYNEQFF.

This clonotype was picked up many times. This rearrangement joins TRBV6-1 to TRBJ2-7, with 11 nucleotides matching TRBD1. From germline, CDR1 is MNHNS and CDR2 SASEGT. The CDR3 has 14 residues. J lost 4 bases, V lost 7 bases, and 6 bases had no gene match. CDR3 nucleotides: TGTGCCAGCAAGCCGGACAGGGGGCAATACGAGCAGTACTTC. Translated, it gives CASKPDRGQYEQYF.

This clonotype occurred many times. The chain uses TRBV7-2 and TRBJ2-5, with D possibly being TRBD2 (6 bases). V lost 5 bases and J 4 bases, leaving 14 bases between the germline ends. The CDR3 runs 14 residues. The V gene's germline CDR1 is SGHTA and CDR2 FQGNSA. DNA of the CDR3: TGTGCCAGCAGCCTCCTGGGGGGTCGAGAGACCCAGTACTTC. This gives the protein CASSLLGGRETQYF. The entire variable domain, with the rest obtained from reference TRBV7-2 and TRBJ2-5, is as follows: GAGVSQSPSNKVTEKGKDVELRCDPISGHTALYWYRQSLGQGLEFLIYFQGNSAPDKSGLPSDRFSAERTGGSVSTLTIQRTQQEDSAVYLCASSLLGGRETQYFGPGTRLLVL.

V usage is TRBV6-1 and J usage is TRBJ2-1, with 9 bases fitting TRBD2. Germline values: CDR1 MNHNS, CDR2 SASEGT. V trimming: 7 bases; J trimming: 4 bases; junction bases outside the gene matches: 5. This CDR3 has 14 residues. The CDR3 region has the DNA TGTGCCAGCACAACTAGCGGGCAGTACAATGAGCAGTTCTTC. This encodes CASTTSGQYNEQFF.

This chain joins TRBV20-1 and TRBJ1-5; 9 bases map to TRBD1. The CDR3 has 12 residues. The junction had 3 bases not matched to a gene; V was cut back by 7 bases and J by 5 bases. Germline loops: CDR1 DFQATT, CDR2 SNEGSKA (reference sequence). The CDR3 sequence: CSVRTGDQPQHF. The CDR3 nucleotides read TGCAGTGTTCGGACAGGGGATCAGCCCCAGCATTTT.

This chain links TRBV7-9 with TRBJ1-6; D ambiguous. Germline CDR1 reads SEHNR; CDR2 reads FQNEAQ (reference sequence). This CDR3 region has 16 residues. V dropped 1 base and J dropped 7 bases, with 14 bases sitting between them. For the CDR3, the DNA is TGTGCCAGCAGCTTAGGCGGTTCGGGCCAGAATTCACCCCTCCACTTT. It codes for CASSLGGSGQNSPLHF. Drawing the rest from reference TRBV7-9 and TRBJ1-6, the complete variable domain is DTGVSQNPRHKITKRGQNVTFRCDPISEHNRLYWYRQTLGQGPEFLTYFQNEAQLEKSRLLSDRFSAERPKGSFSTLEIQRTEQGDSAMYLCASSLGGSGQNSPLHFGNGTRLTVT.